This T cell receptor beta chain was sequenced during a study of response to subunit inactivated influenza vaccine. TCRdb used MiXCR to reprocess the RT-PCR reads, holding one entry per CDR3 protein. The profile shows about 530,000 distinct CDR3 sequences, about an eighth of them singletons. This clonotype was picked up a small number of times. What it binds is not known. Germline CDR1 and CDR2: MGHDK and SYGVNS. V dropped 8 bases and J dropped 9 bases, with 14 bases sitting between them. This CDR3 is 13 amino acids long. Findings and limits, study-wide: The authors put forward the suggestion that each seasonal influenza vaccination may bring in only a limited number of new T cells.

This receptor was obtained from a man aged 50 or older who received an inactivated influenza vaccine. The V gene is TRBV25-1, the J gene TRBJ1-6; D uncertain. The sample here was PBMCs from blood, taken 45 days after vaccination. CDR3 nucleotides: TGTGCCAGCTCTCGGGCACTTGGTTCACCCCTCCACTTT. The encoded protein is CASSRALGSPLHF.